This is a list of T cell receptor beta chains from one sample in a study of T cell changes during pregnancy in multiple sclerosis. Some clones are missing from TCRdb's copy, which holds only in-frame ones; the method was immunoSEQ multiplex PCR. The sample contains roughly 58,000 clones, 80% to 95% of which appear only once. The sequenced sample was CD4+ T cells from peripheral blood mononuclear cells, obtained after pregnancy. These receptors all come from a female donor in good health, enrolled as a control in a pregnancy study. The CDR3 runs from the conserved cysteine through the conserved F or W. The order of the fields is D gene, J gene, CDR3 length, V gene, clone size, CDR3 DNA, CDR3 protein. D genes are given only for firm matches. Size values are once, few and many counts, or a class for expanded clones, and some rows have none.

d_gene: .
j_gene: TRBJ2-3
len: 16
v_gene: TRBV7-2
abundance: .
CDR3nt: TGTGCCAGCAGCTTAGAGGGGACTCTTAGCACAGATACGCAGTATTTT
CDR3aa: CASSLEGTLSTDTQYF

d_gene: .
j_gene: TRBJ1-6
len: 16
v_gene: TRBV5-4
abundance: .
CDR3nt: TGTGCCAGCAGCATCAGGACAAGTAAGCTGAATTCACCCCTCCACTTT
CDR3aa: CASSIRTSKLNSPLHF

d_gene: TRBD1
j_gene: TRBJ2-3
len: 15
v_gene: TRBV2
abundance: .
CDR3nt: TGTGCCAGCAGTGAAGCAGGGGGCGCAACAGATACGCAGTATTTT
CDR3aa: CASSEAGGATDTQYF

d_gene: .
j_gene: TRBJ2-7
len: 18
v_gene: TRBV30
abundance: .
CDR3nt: TGTGCCTGGAGTGTCCCCCGCTCTATAGTGTTAAGCTCCTACGAGCAGTACTTC
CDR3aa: CAWSVPRSIVLSSYEQYF

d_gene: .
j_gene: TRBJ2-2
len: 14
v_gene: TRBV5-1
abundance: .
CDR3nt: TGCGCCAGCAGTGAGGCCTGGAACACCGGGGAGCTGTTTTTT
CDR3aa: CASSEAWNTGELFF

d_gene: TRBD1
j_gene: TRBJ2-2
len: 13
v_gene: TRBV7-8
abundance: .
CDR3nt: TGTGCCAGCTGGACAGGGAGAGCCGGGGAGCTGTTTTTT
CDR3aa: CASWTGRAGELFF

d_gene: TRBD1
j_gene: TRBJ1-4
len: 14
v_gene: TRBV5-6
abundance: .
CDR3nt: TGTGCCAGCAGCCTCCCGACAGGGGAAGAAAAACTGTTTTTT
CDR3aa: CASSLPTGEEKLFF

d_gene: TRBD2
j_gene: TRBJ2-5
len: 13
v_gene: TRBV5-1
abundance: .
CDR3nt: TGCGCCAGCAGCTTCGGGGGGGATGAGACCCAGTACTTC
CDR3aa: CASSFGGDETQYF

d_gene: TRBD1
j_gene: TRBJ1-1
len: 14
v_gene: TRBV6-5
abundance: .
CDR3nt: TGTGCCAGCAGTTCCCAACAGGGGAGGACTGAAGCTTTCTTT
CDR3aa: CASSSQQGRTEAFF

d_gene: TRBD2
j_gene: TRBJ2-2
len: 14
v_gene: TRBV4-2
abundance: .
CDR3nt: TGTGCCAGCAGCACCCGGGAGGCCGCCGGGGAGCTGTTTTTT
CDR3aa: CASSTREAAGELFF

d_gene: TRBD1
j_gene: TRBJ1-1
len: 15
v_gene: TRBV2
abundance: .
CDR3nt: TGTGCCAGCTCTCCGCAACCCAGACAGGGCGCTGAAGCTTTCTTT
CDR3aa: CASSPQPRQGAEAFF

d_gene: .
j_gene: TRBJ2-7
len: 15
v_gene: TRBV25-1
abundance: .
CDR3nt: TGTGCCAGCAGTGCGCAACAGGGAAACGGCTACGAGCAGTACTTC
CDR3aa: CASSAQQGNGYEQYF

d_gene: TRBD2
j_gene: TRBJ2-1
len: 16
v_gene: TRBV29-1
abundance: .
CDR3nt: TGCAGCGTTCGGCATTTAGCGGGCCAGGTTGACAATGAGCAGTTCTTC
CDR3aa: CSVRHLAGQVDNEQFF

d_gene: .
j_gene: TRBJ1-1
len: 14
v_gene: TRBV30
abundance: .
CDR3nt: TGTGCCTGGATAGAAACAGGGTTAACAATTGAAGCTTTCTTT
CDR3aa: CAWIETGLTIEAFF

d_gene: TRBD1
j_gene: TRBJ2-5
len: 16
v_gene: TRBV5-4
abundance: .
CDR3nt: TGTGCCAGCAGCTTGGGCGGACAGGGGGCCCGGGAGACCCAGTACTTC
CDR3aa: CASSLGGQGARETQYF

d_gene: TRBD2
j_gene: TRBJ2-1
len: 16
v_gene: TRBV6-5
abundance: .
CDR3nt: TGTGCCAGCAGTTACTCGGGGGGGGGAACCCACAATGAGCAGTTCTTC
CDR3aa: CASSYSGGGTHNEQFF

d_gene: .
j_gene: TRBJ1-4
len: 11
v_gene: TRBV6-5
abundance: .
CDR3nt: TGTGCCTCGGGGTTTAATGAAAAACTGTTTTTT
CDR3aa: CASGFNEKLFF

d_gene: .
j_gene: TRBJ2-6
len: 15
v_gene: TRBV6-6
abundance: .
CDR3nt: TGTGCCAGCAGCCCCGACAGTACCGGGGCCAACGTCCTGACTTTC
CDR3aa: CASSPDSTGANVLTF

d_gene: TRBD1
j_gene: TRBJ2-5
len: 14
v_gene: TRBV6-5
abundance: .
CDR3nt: TGTGCCAGCAGTTACTTCAGGGGGCTGGAGACCCAGTACTTC
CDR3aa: CASSYFRGLETQYF

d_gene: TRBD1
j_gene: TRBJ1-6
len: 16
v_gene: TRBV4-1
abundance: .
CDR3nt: TGCGCCAGCAGCCAGCCGGGACAGGGGGCGCGTTATCCCCTCCACTTT
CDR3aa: CASSQPGQGARYPLHF

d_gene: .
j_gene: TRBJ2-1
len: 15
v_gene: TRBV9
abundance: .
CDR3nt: TGTGCCAGCAGCCCATCCCCGGGACATCGAAGCGAGCAGTTCTTC
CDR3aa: CASSPSPGHRSEQFF

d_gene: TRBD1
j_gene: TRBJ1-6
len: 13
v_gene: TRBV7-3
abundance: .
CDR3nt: TGTGCCAGCAGCCCGGACAGGGGGTCACCCCTCCACTTT
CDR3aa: CASSPDRGSPLHF

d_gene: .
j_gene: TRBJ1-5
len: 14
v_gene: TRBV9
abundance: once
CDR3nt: TGTGCCAGCAGCGAGGGGGTTCGGGATCAGCCCCAGCATTTT
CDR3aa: CASSEGVRDQPQHF

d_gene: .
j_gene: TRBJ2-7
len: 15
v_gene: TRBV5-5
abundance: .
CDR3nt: TGTGCCAGCAGCTTGTTGCTCACAGGGTCCTACGAGCAGTACTTC
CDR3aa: CASSLLLTGSYEQYF

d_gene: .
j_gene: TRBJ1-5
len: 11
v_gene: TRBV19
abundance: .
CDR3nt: TGTGCCAGTAGTTTTTGGACAGAACAGCATTTT
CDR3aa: CASSFWTEQHF

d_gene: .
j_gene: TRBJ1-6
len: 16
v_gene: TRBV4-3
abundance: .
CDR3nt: TGCGCCAGCAGCCCCGGGGGAAGCTCCTATAATTCACCCCTCCACTTT
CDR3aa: CASSPGGSSYNSPLHF

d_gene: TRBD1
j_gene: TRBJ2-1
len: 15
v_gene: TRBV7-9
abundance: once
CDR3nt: TGTGCCAGCAGCCCGGGACAGGGTCTCGGCGGTGAGCAGTTCTTC
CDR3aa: CASSPGQGLGGEQFF

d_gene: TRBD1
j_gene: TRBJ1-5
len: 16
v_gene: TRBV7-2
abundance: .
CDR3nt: TGTGCCAGCAGCTTAGGCCACAGGGGAAGCAATCAGCCCCAGCATTTT
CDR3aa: CASSLGHRGSNQPQHF

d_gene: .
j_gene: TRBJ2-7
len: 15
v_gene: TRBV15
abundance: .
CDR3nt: TGTGCCACCAGCAGAGGCCGACAGGACGCGGACGAGCAGTACTTC
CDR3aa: CATSRGRQDADEQYF

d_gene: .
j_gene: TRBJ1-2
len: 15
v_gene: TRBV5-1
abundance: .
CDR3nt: TGCGCCAGCAGCGAGGGTGCCCCACCTAACTATGGCTACACCTTC
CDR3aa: CASSEGAPPNYGYTF

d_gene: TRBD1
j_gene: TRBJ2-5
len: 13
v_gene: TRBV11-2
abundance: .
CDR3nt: TGTGCCAGCAGCTTGGGACAGCACGAGACCCAGTACTTC
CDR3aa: CASSLGQHETQYF

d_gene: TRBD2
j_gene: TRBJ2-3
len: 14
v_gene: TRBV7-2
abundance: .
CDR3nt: TGTGCCAGCACGGGACTAGCGGGGGGGGATACGCAGTATTTT
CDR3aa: CASTGLAGGDTQYF

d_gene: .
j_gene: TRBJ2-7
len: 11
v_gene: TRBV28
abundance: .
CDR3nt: TGTGCCAGCAGTACTTTGAACGAGCAGTACTTC
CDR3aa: CASSTLNEQYF

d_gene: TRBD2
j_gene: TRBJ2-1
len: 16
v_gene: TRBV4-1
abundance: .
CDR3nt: TGCGCCAGCAGCCAATTTAGAGCGGGGGGGTTTGATGAGCAGTTCTTC
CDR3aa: CASSQFRAGGFDEQFF

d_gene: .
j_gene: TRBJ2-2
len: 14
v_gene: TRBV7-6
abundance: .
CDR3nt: TGTGCCAGCAGCTTAGCCAGGGTTTCCGGGGAGCTGTTTTTT
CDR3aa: CASSLARVSGELFF

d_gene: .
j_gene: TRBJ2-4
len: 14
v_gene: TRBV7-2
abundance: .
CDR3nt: TGTGCCAGCAGCTCAGGGGACGGGAAAAACATTCAGTACTTC
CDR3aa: CASSSGDGKNIQYF

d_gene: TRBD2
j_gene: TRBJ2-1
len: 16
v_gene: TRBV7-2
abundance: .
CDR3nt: TGTGCCAGCAGCCCGTCTAGCGGGGGGGCCTACAATGAGCAGTTCTTC
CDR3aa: CASSPSSGGAYNEQFF

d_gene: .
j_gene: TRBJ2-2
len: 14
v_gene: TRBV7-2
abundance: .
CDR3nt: TGTGCCAGCACCTGGGGCTGGAACACCGGGGAGCTGTTTTTT
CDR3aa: CASTWGWNTGELFF